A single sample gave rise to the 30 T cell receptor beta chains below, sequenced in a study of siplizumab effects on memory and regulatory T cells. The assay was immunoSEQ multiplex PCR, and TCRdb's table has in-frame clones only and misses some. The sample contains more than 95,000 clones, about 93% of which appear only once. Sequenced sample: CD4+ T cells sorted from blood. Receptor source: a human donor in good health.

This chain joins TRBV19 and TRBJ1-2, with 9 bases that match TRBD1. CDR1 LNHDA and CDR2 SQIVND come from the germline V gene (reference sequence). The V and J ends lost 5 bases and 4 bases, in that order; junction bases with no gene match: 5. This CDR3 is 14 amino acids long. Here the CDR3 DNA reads TGTGCCAGTAGTCCCGACAGGGGGACCTATGGCTACACCTTC. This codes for CASSPDRGTYGYTF.

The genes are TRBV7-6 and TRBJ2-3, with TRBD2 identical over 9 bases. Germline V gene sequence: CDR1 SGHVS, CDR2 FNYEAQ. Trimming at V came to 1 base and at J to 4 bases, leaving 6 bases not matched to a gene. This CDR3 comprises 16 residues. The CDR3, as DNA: TGTGCCAGCAGCTTAGTAGGTGCGGGAGGGCCAGATACGCAGTATTTT. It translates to CASSLVGAGGPDTQYF.

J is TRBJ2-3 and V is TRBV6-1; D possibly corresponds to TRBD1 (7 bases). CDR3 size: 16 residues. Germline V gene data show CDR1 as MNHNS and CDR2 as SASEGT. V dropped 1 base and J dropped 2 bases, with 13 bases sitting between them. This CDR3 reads CASSEGRDRATDTQYF. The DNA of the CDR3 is TGTGCCAGCAGTGAAGGGAGGGACAGAGCCACAGATACGCAGTATTTT.

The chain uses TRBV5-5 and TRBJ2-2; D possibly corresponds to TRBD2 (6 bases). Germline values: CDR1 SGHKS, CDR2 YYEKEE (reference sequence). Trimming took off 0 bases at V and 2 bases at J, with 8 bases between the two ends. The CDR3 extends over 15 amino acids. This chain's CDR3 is CASSLVRGNTGELFF. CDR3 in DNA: TGTGCCAGCAGCTTGGTGCGGGGAAACACCGGGGAGCTGTTTTTT.

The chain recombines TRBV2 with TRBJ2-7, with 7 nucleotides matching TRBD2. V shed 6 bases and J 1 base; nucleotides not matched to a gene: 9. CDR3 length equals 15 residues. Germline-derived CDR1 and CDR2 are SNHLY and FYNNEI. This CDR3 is CASRTSGRLSYEQYF. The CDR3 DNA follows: TGTGCCAGCAGAACCTCCGGGAGGCTTTCCTACGAGCAGTACTTC.

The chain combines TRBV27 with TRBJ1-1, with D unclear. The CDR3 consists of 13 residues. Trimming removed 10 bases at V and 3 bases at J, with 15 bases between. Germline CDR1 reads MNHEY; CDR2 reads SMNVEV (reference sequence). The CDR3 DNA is TGTGCCACCAGGCGGGTGCTGGACACTGAAGCTTTCTTT. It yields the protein CATRRVLDTEAFF.

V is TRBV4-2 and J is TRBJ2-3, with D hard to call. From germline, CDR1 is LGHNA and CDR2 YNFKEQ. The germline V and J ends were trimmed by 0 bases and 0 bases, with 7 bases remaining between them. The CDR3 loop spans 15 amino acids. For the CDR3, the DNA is TGTGCCAGCAGCCAAGATTTCCTGAGCACAGATACGCAGTATTTT. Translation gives CASSQDFLSTDTQYF.

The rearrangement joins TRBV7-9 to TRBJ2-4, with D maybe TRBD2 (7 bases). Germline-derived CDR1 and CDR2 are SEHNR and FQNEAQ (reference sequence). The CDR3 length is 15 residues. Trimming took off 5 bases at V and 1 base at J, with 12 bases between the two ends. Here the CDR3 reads CASSLGGVAKNIQYF. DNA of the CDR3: TGTGCCAGCAGCCTAGGGGGGGTGGCCAAAAACATTCAGTACTTC.

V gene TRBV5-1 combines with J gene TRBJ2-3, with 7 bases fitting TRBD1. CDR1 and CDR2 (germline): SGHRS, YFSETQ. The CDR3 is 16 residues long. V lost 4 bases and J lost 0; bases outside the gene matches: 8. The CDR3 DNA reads TGCGCCAGCAGCCCGGGGACAGCAACTAGCACAGATACGCAGTATTTT. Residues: CASSPGTATSTDTQYF.

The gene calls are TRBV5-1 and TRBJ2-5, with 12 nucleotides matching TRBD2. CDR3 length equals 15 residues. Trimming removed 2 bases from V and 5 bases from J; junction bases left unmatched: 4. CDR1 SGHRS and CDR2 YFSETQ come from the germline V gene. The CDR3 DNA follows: TGCGCCAGCAGCTTTCTAGCGGGGGGGCAGGAGACCCAGTACTTC. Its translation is CASSFLAGGQETQYF.

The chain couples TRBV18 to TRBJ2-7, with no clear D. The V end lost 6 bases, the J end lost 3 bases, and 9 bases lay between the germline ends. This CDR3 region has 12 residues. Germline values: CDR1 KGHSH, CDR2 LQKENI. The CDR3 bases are TGTGCCAGCTCGGACCAAGGCTACGAGCAGTACTTC. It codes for CASSDQGYEQYF.

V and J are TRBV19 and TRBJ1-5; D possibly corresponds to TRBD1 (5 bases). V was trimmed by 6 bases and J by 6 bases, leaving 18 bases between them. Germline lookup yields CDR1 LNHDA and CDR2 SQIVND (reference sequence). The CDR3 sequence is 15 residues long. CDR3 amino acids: CASSRGAVGLQPQHF. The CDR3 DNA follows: TGTGCCAGTAGCCGAGGGGCAGTAGGTCTTCAGCCCCAGCATTTT.

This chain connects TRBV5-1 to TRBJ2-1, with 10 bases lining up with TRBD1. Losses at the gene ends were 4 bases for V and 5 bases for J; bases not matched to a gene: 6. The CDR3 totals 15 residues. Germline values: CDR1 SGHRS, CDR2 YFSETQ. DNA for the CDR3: TGCGCCAGCAGCCAACGGACAGGGGGGAACAATGAGCAGTTCTTC. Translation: CASSQRTGGNNEQFF.

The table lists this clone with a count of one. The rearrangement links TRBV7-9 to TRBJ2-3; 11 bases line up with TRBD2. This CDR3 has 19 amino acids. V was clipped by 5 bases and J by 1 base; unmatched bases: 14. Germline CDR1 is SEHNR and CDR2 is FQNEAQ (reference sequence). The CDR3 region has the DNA TGTGCCAGCAGCCTTTCCGATTCCCTTAGCGGGAGGGGCACAGATACGCAGTATTTT. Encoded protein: CASSLSDSLSGRGTDTQYF.

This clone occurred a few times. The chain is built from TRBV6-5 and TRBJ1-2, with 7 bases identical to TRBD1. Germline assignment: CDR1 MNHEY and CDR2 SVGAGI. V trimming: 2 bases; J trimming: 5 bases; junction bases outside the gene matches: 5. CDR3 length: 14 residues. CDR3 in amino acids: CASSYAGTAYGYTF. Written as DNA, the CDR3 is TGTGCCAGCAGTTACGCAGGGACAGCGTATGGCTACACCTTC.

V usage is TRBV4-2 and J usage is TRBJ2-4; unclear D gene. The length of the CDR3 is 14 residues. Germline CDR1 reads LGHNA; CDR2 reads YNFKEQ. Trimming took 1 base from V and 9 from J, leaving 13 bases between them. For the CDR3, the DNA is TGTGCCAGCAGCCAAGTGGGGTACCCGACCATTCAGTACTTC. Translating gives CASSQVGYPTIQYF.

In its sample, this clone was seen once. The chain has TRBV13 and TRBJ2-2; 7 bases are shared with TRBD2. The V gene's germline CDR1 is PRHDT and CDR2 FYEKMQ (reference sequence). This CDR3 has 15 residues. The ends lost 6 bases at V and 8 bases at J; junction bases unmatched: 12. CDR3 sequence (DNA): TGTGCCAGCAGAAGGAGCGGGACCGGGACGGGGGAGCTGTTTTTT. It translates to CASRRSGTGTGELFF. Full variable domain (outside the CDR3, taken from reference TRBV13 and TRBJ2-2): AAGVIQSPRHLIKEKRETATLKCYPIPRHDTVYWYQQGPGQDPQFLISFYEKMQSDKGSIPDRFSAQQFSDYHSELNMSSLELGDSALYFCASRRSGTGTGELFFGEGSRLTVL.

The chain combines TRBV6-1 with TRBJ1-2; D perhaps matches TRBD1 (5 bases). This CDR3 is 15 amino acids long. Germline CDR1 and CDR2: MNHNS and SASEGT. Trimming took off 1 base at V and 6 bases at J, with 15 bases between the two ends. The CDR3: CASSEGEGLGDGYTF. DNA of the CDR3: TGTGCCAGCAGTGAAGGGGAGGGGTTAGGGGATGGCTACACCTTC.

This chain's CDR3 is CASSVMQRSSSGNTIYF. The CDR3 bases are TGTGCCAGCAGCGTAATGCAGCGATCAAGCTCTGGAAACACCATATATTTT. V gene TRBV9 combines with J gene TRBJ1-3, with D uncertain. The V end lost 1 base, the J end lost 0 bases, and 14 bases lay between the germline ends. The CDR3 has 17 residues. Germline assignment: CDR1 SGDLS and CDR2 YYNGEE.

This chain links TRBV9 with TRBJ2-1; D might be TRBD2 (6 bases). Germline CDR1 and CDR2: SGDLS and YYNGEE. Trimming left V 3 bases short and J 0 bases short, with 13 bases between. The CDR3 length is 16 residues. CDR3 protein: CASSALASSSYNEQFF. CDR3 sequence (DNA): TGTGCCAGCAGCGCGCTAGCGTCGAGCTCCTACAATGAGCAGTTCTTC.

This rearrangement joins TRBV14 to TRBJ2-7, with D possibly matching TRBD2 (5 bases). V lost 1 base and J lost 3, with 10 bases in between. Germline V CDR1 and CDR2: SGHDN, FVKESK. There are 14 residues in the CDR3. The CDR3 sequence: CASSQGGSSYEQYF. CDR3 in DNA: TGTGCCAGCAGCCAAGGCGGGTCTAGCTACGAGCAGTACTTC.

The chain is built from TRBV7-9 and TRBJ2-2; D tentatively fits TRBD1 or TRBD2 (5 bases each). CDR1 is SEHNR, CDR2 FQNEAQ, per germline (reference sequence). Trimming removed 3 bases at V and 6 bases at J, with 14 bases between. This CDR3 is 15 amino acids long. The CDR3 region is CASSFEGARAGELFF. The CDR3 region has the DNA TGTGCCAGCAGCTTCGAAGGGGCGAGGGCCGGGGAGCTGTTTTTT.

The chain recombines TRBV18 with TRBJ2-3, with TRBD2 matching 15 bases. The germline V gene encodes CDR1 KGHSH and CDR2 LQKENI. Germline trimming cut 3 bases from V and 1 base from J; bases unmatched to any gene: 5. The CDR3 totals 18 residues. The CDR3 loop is CASSPMGLAGGGTDTQYF. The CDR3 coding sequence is TGTGCCAGCTCACCCATGGGACTAGCGGGAGGAGGCACAGATACGCAGTATTTT.

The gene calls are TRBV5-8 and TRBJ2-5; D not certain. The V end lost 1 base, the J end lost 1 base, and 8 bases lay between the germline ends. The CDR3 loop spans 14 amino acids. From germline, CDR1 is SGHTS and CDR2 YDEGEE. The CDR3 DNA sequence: TGTGCCAGCAGCTTGCGAGTAGTCCAAGAGACCCAGTACTTC. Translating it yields CASSLRVVQETQYF.

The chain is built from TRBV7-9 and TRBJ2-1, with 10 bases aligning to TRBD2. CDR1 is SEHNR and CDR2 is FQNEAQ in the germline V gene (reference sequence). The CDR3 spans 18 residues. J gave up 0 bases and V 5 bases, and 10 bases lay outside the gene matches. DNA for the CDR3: TGTGCCAGCAGCCGGACTAGCGGAACTCAGGGCTCCTACAATGAGCAGTTCTTC. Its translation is CASSRTSGTQGSYNEQFF.

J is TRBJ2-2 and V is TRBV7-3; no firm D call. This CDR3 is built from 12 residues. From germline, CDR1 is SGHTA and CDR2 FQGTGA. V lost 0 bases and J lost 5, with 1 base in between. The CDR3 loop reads CASSLTTGELFF. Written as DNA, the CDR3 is TGTGCCAGCAGCTTAACGACCGGGGAGCTGTTTTTT.

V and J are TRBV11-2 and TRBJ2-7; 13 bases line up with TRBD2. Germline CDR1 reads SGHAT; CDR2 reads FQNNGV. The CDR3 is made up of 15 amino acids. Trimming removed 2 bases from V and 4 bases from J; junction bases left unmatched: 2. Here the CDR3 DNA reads TGTGCCAGCAGCTTAAGACTAGCGGGGGGATACGAGCAGTACTTC. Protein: CASSLRLAGGYEQYF.

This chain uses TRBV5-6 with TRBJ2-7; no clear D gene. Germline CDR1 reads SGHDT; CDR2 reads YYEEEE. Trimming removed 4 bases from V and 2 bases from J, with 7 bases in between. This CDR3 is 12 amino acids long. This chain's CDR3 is CASSLRAYEQYF. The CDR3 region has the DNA TGTGCCAGCAGCCTAAGGGCCTACGAGCAGTACTTC. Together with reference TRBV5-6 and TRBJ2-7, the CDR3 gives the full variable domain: DAGVTQSPTHLIKTRGQQVTLRCSPKSGHDTVSWYQQALGQGPQFIFQYYEEEERQRGNFPDRFSGHQFPNYSSELNVNALLLGDSALYLCASSLRAYEQYFGPGTRLTVT.

The CDR3 here is CATSRDSLGNEQFF. DNA of the CDR3: TGTGCCACCAGCAGAGATTCCTTGGGGAATGAGCAGTTCTTC. The rearrangement links TRBV15 to TRBJ2-1, with no clear D. Per germline, CDR1 LNHNV and CDR2 YYDKDF (reference sequence). This CDR3 has 14 residues. Trimming removed 0 bases from V and 7 bases from J, with 10 bases in between.

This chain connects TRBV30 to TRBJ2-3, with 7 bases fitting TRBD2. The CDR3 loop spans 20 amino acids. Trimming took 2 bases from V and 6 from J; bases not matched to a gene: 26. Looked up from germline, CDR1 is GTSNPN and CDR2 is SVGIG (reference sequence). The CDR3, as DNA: TGTGCCTGGAGTCGGGGGGTGGAGCTTCCTCAGATTCATGAGGGCGATACGCAGTATTTT. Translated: CAWSRGVELPQIHEGDTQYF. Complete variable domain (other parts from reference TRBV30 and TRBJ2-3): SQTIHQWPATLVQPVGSPLSLECTVEGTSNPNLYWYRQAAGRGLQLLFYSVGIGQISSEVPQNLSASRPQDRQFILSSKKLLLSDSGFYLCAWSRGVELPQIHEGDTQYFGPGTRLTVL.